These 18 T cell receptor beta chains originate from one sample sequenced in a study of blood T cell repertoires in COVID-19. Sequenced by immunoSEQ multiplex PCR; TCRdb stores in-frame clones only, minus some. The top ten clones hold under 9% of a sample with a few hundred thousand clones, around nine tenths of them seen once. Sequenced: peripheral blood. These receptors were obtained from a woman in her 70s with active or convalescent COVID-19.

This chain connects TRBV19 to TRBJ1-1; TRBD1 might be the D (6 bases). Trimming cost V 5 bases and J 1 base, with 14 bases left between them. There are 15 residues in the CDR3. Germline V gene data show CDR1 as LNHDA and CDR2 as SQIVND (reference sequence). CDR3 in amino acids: CASSFVRGGNTEAFF. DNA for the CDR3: TGTGCCAGTAGTTTCGTAAGAGGGGGGAACACTGAAGCTTTCTTT. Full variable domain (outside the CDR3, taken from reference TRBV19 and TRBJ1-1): DGGITQSPKYLFRKEGQNVTLSCEQNLNHDAMYWYRQDPGQGLRLIYYSQIVNDFQKGDIAEGYSVSREKKESFPLTVTSAQKNPTAFYLCASSFVRGGNTEAFFGQGTRLTVV.

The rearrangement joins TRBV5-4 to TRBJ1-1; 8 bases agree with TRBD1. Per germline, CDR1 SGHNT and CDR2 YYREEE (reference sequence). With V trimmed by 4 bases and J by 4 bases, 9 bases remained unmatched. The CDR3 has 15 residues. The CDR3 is CASSLPQGAPTEAFF. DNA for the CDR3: TGTGCCAGCAGCCTCCCTCAGGGGGCGCCCACTGAAGCTTTCTTT.

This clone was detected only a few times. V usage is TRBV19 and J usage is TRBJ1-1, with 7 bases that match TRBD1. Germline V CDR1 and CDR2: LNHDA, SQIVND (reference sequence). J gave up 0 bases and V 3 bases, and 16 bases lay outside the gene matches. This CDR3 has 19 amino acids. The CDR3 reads CASSIRSTGISLMNTEAFF. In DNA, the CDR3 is TGTGCCAGTAGTATCCGATCGACAGGGATATCGCTCATGAACACTGAAGCTTTCTTT.

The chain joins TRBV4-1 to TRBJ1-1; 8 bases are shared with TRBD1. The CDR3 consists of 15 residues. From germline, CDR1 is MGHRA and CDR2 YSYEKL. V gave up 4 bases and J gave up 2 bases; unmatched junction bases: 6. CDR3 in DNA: TGCGCCAGCAGCCTGATTGACAGGGGAAACACTGAAGCTTTCTTT. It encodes CASSLIDRGNTEAFF.

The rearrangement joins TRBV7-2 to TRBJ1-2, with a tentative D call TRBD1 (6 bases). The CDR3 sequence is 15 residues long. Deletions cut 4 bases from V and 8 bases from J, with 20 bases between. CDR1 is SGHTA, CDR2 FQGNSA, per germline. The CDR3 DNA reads TGTGCCAGCAGCTCCAGAGAGGGGGATCCGAGGGGCTACACCTTC. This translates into CASSSREGDPRGYTF.

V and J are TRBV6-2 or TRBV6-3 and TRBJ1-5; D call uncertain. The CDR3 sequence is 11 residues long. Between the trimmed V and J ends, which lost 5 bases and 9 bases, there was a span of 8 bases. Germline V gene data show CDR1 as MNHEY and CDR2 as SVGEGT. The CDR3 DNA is TGTGCCAGCAGTCCCGGTCGGCCCCAGCATTTT. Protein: CASSPGRPQHF.

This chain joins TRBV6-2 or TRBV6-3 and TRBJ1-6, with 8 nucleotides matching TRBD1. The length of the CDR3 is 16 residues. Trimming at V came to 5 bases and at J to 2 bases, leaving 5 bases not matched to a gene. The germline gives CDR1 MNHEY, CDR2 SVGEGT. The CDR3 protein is CASSRGTGPYNSPLHF. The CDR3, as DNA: TGTGCCAGCAGTCGCGGGACAGGACCCTATAATTCACCCCTCCACTTT.

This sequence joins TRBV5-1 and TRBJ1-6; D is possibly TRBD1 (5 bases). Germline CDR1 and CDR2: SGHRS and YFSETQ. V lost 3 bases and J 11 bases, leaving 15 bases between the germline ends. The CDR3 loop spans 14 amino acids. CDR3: CASSSTQGGAPLHF. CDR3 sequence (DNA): TGCGCCAGCAGCTCAACCCAGGGCGGCGCACCCCTCCACTTT.

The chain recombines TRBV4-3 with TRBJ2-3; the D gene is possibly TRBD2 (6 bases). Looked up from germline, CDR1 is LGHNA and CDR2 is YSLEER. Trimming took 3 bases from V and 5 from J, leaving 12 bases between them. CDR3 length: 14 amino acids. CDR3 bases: TGCGCCAGCAGCCAGCGGGACCCTAGAGATACGCAGTATTTT. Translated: CASSQRDPRDTQYF.

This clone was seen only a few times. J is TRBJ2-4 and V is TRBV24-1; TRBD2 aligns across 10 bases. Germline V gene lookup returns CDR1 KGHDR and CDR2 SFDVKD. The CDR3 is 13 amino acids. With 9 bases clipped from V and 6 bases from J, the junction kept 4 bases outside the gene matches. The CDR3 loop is CATGERGGNIQYF. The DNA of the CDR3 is TGTGCCACCGGCGAGCGGGGGGGAAACATTCAGTACTTC.

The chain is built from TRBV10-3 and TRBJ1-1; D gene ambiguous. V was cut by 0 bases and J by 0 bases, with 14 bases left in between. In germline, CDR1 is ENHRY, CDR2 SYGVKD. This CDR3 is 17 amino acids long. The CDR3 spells CAISESPTSGVNTEAFF. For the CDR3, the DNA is TGTGCCATCAGTGAGTCCCCCACATCGGGAGTGAACACTGAAGCTTTCTTT.

The CDR3 DNA is TGTGCCAGCAGTCTCTTGAAGGGGGAATACAATGAGCAGTTCTTC. This codes for CASSLLKGEYNEQFF. The chain joins TRBV27 to TRBJ2-1; a weak D match, TRBD1 (6 bases). V lost 5 bases to trimming and J lost 4 bases, with 15 bases between them. Germline lookup yields CDR1 MNHEY and CDR2 SMNVEV (reference sequence). The CDR3 loop spans 15 amino acids.

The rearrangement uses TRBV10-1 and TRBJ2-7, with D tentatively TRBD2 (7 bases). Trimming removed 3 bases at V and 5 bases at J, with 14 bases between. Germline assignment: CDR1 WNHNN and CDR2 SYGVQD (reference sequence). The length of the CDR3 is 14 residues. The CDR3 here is CASSDGGQVHEQYF. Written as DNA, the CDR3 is TGCGCCAGCAGTGACGGGGGGCAGGTTCACGAGCAGTACTTC.

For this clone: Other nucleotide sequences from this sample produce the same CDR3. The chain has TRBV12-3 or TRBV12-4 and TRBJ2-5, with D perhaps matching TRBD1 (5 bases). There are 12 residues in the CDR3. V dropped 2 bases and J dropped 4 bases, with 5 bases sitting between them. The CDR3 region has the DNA TGTGCCAGCAGTTTAAGGGGAGAGACCCAGTACTTC. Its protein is CASSLRGETQYF.

The CDR3 nucleotides are TGTGCCAGCAGTGAGCAGGGGAATTCACCCCTCCACTTT. Its protein is CASSEQGNSPLHF. The rearrangement uses TRBV2 and TRBJ1-6; a weak D match, TRBD1 (6 bases). Trimming took off 3 bases at V and 7 bases at J, with 7 bases between the two ends. The length of the CDR3 is 13 residues. Germline V CDR1 and CDR2: SNHLY, FYNNEI.

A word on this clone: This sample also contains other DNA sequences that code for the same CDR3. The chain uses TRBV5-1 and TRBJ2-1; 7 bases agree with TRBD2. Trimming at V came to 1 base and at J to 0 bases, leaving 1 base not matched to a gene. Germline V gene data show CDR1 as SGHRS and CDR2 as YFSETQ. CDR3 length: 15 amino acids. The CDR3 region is CASSLTGGSYNEQFF. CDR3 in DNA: TGCGCCAGCAGCTTGACGGGGGGCTCCTACAATGAGCAGTTCTTC. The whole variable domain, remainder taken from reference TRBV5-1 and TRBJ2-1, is KAGVTQTPRYLIKTRGQQVTLSCSPISGHRSVSWYQQTPGQGLQFLFEYFSETQRNKGNFPGRFSGRQFSNSRSEMNVSTLELGDSALYLCASSLTGGSYNEQFFGPGTRLTVL.

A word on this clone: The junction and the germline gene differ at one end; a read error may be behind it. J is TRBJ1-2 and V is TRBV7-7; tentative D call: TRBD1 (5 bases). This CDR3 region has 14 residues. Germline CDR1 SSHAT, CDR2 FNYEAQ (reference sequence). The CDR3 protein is CVSSPFNPRDGYTF. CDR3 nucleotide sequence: TGTGTCAGCAGCCCTTTCAACCCCAGGGATGGCTACACCTTC.

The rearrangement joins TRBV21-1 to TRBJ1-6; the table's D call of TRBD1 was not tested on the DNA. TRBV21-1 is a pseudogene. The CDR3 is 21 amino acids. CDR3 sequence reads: CASSSLPIDRRQGSYNSPLHF. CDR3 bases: TGTGCCAGCAGCTCCCTTCCAATTGACCGCCGACAGGGCTCCTATAATTCACCCCTCCACTTT.